These 5 T cell receptor beta chains were sequenced from one sample in a study of blood T cell repertoires in COVID-19 (dated by TCRdb to 2020 to 2022). Libraries were constructed by the immunoSEQ multiplex PCR assay. Drawn from immuneACCESS, this table holds only the in-frame rearrangements with V and J called that TCRdb kept. Clones are partly lost; checked studies trace under half to an unresolved V gene and leave the rest unexplained. This sample comprises tens of thousands of clones, nearly 90% of them detected only once. The top ten constitute roughly 3.6% of the sample. The sample taken for sequencing was peripheral blood. Every receptor here comes from a woman in her 50s with COVID-19, enrolled during active disease.

This clone appeared a few times. V and J are TRBV19 and TRBJ2-1; TRBD2 matches at 10 bases. Germline CDR1 is LNHDA and CDR2 is SQIVND (reference sequence). The CDR3 loop spans 16 amino acids. V was pared by 5 bases and J by 0 bases, with 4 bases of the junction left unmatched. CDR3 DNA sequence: TGTGCCAGTAGTCGGCTAGCGGGGGTCTCCTACAATGAGCAGTTCTTC. The encoded protein is CASSRLAGVSYNEQFF.

This rearrangement joins TRBV30 to TRBJ1-2; 7 bases line up with TRBD1. The V gene's germline CDR1 is GTSNPN and CDR2 SVGIG (reference sequence). The CDR3 is made up of 16 amino acids. Germline trimming cut 6 bases from V and 4 bases from J; bases unmatched to any gene: 17. CDR3 amino acids: CACQTRIDREGYGYTF. The CDR3 nucleotides read TGTGCCTGTCAAACCCGAATTGACAGGGAAGGCTATGGCTACACCTTC.

V is TRBV5-6 and J is TRBJ2-5; 10 bases are a match to TRBD2. Germline V CDR1 and CDR2: SGHDT, YYEEEE. The length of the CDR3 is 17 residues. V shed 2 bases and J 5 bases; nucleotides not matched to a gene: 12. CDR3 sequence (DNA): TGTGCCAGCAGCTTTGGGGCTAGCGGGAGATTTGAGGAGACCCAGTACTTC. Protein sequence: CASSFGASGRFEETQYF. Full variable domain (remainder filled in from reference TRBV5-6 and TRBJ2-5): DAGVTQSPTHLIKTRGQQVTLRCSPKSGHDTVSWYQQALGQGPQFIFQYYEEEERQRGNFPDRFSGHQFPNYSSELNVNALLLGDSALYLCASSFGASGRFEETQYFGPGTRLLVL.

V usage is TRBV2 and J usage is TRBJ2-4, with no clear D. CDR1 is SNHLY and CDR2 is FYNNEI in the germline V gene. The CDR3 contains 16 residues. V lost 4 bases and J 0 bases, leaving 13 bases between the germline ends. CDR3: CASSVAAGLAKNIQYF. The CDR3 DNA is TGTGCCAGCAGTGTTGCTGCTGGCCTAGCCAAAAACATTCAGTACTTC.

Written as DNA, the CDR3 is TGCGCCAGCAGCGAGACAGTAGCATCACCCCTCCACTTT. Encoded protein: CASSETVASPLHF. The rearrangement links TRBV5-1 to TRBJ1-6, with D maybe TRBD1 (5 bases). The germline gives CDR1 SGHRS, CDR2 YFSETQ. CDR3 size: 13 residues. Trimming took 4 bases from V and 10 from J, leaving 12 bases between them.